The rows below give T cell receptor beta chains drawn from one sample of a study of blood T cell repertoires in COVID-19. Data came from immunoSEQ multiplex PCR; TCRdb stores just in-frame clones and leaves some out. In the table there are approximately 210,000 clones, roughly 80% of which are singletons. Sequencing input: peripheral blood. Every receptor here comes from a woman in her 40s with active or convalescent COVID-19. Each CDR3 is given with its conserved first and last residue. The D gene is left open where the match is weak. The size entry is marked missing in some rows and otherwise reads once, few, many or a size class.

v_call: TRBV4-3; clone_size: .; j_call: TRBJ1-2; d_call: TRBD1; cdr3_nt: TGCGCCAGCAGCCCCGAGACAGGGGTCTATGGCTACACCTTC; cdr3_aa: CASSPETGVYGYTF
v_call: TRBV6-6; clone_size: .; j_call: TRBJ2-7; d_call: TRBD2; cdr3_nt: TGTGCCAGCAGTTACGCCCTAGCGGGTACCTACGAGCAGTACTTC; cdr3_aa: CASSYALAGTYEQYF
v_call: TRBV7-9; clone_size: .; j_call: TRBJ1-6; d_call: TRBD1; cdr3_nt: TGTGCCAGCAGCAGGGAGACAGGGGATTCACCCCTCCACTTT; cdr3_aa: CASSRETGDSPLHF
v_call: TRBV5-1; clone_size: .; j_call: TRBJ2-5; d_call: .; cdr3_nt: TGCGCCAGCAGCTTGGCGCCAGGGGACCAAGAGACCCAGTACTTC; cdr3_aa: CASSLAPGDQETQYF
v_call: TRBV10-3; clone_size: .; j_call: TRBJ2-7; d_call: TRBD1; cdr3_nt: TGTGCCATCAGTGAGAATCTGGGACAGGGGGCTATTAGCGAGCAGTACTTC; cdr3_aa: CAISENLGQGAISEQYF
v_call: TRBV7-8; clone_size: .; j_call: TRBJ2-5; d_call: .; cdr3_nt: TGTGCCAGCAGCTCGTACCAAGAGACCCAGTACTTC; cdr3_aa: CASSSYQETQYF
v_call: TRBV5-4; clone_size: .; j_call: TRBJ1-1; d_call: .; cdr3_nt: TGTGCCAGCAGCATGGATCCGGGGGGATCTAACACTGAAGCTTTCTTT; cdr3_aa: CASSMDPGGSNTEAFF
v_call: TRBV5-1; clone_size: once; j_call: TRBJ1-3; d_call: TRBD1; cdr3_nt: TGCGCCAGCAGCTTGGCTCCTAGGACAGGGGGAACTGGAAACACCATATATTTT; cdr3_aa: CASSLAPRTGGTGNTIYF
v_call: TRBV7-8; clone_size: .; j_call: TRBJ1-1; d_call: .; cdr3_nt: TGTGCCAGCAGCTTAGGAGGGGGCACTGAAGCTTTCTTT; cdr3_aa: CASSLGGGTEAFF
v_call: TRBV6-6; clone_size: .; j_call: TRBJ2-3; d_call: TRBD2; cdr3_nt: TGTGCCAGCAGTTACAGACTAGCGGGGCGCACAGATACGCAGTATTTT; cdr3_aa: CASSYRLAGRTDTQYF
v_call: TRBV4-2; clone_size: once; j_call: TRBJ2-2; d_call: TRBD2; cdr3_nt: TGTGCCAGCAGCCAAGCCGGGACTAGCACCGGGGAGCTGTTTTTT; cdr3_aa: CASSQAGTSTGELFF
v_call: TRBV7-2; clone_size: .; j_call: TRBJ1-1; d_call: TRBD1; cdr3_nt: TGTGCCAGCAGCGGGACAGTCACGGTGGGCACTGAAGCTTTCTTT; cdr3_aa: CASSGTVTVGTEAFF
v_call: TRBV5-4; clone_size: .; j_call: TRBJ1-4; d_call: .; cdr3_nt: TGTGCCAGCAGCTCCCCCGGGGGGGGCGTAGAAAAACTGTTTTTT; cdr3_aa: CASSSPGGGVEKLFF
v_call: TRBV5-6; clone_size: .; j_call: TRBJ1-1; d_call: TRBD1; cdr3_nt: TGTGCCAGCAGCTTGCAGGGGGTCGCTGAAGCTTTCTTT; cdr3_aa: CASSLQGVAEAFF
v_call: TRBV18; clone_size: .; j_call: TRBJ2-7; d_call: .; cdr3_nt: TGTGCCAGCTCACCCTCTATGAACGAGCAGTACTTC; cdr3_aa: CASSPSMNEQYF
v_call: TRBV6-1; clone_size: .; j_call: TRBJ1-5; d_call: TRBD1; cdr3_nt: TGTGCCAGCAGTGAATTGAGGGGGCTTCGCAATCAGCCCCAGCATTTT; cdr3_aa: CASSELRGLRNQPQHF
v_call: TRBV24-1; clone_size: .; j_call: TRBJ2-1; d_call: .; cdr3_nt: TGTGCCACCACGGATGCAGGGGTGGCTGGTAATGAGCAGTTCTTC; cdr3_aa: CATTDAGVAGNEQFF
v_call: TRBV21-1; clone_size: .; j_call: TRBJ2-7; d_call: .; cdr3_nt: TGTGCCAGCAGCAACCCATGGACTATCTACGAGCAGTACTTC; cdr3_aa: CASSNPWTIYEQYF
v_call: TRBV2; clone_size: .; j_call: TRBJ1-2; d_call: .; cdr3_nt: TGTGCCAGCAGTGCCCTTACAGGGTCACGCAACTATGGCTACACCTTC; cdr3_aa: CASSALTGSRNYGYTF
v_call: TRBV19; clone_size: .; j_call: TRBJ1-5; d_call: .; cdr3_nt: TGTGCCAGTAGTATATTGACAGGCAATCAGCCCCAGCATTTT; cdr3_aa: CASSILTGNQPQHF
v_call: TRBV28; clone_size: .; j_call: TRBJ1-5; d_call: .; cdr3_nt: TGTGCCAGCATCCTACAGGGACATAGCAATCAGCCCCAGCATTTT; cdr3_aa: CASILQGHSNQPQHF
v_call: TRBV7-6; clone_size: .; j_call: TRBJ2-1; d_call: TRBD2; cdr3_nt: TGTGCCAGCAAGGGGATCACAGGGGGGACTAGCGGGAGAATTACGGATGAGCAGTTCTTC; cdr3_aa: CASKGITGGTSGRITDEQFF
v_call: TRBV3-1/TRBV3-2; clone_size: .; j_call: TRBJ1-2; d_call: .; cdr3_nt: TGTGCCAGCAGCCAAGCAGGGCAGGGCGGCGGCTACACCTTC; cdr3_aa: CASSQAGQGGGYTF